This T cell receptor beta chain comes out of a study of T cells in Graves' hyperthyroidism and ophthalmopathy (dated by TCRdb to about 2019). Regarding the study in general: Peripheral blood samples were taken at the time of initial diagnosis, prior to any treatment. TCR V-J signatures able to tell the groups apart were searched for in a discovery cohort of 90 to 100 patients, of whom under 45 had Graves' ophthalmopathy and around 57 had stable Graves' hyperthyroidism. Prospective prediction of ophthalmopathy was tested in an independent validation cohort of 18 to 20 hyperthyroidism patients and around 16 patients who later progressed to ophthalmopathy. The roughly 91 discovery patients were randomly split 7:3 into training and test sets. The study also compared thyroid tissue and blood T-cell repertoires from 6 or 7 Graves' hyperthyroidism patients. After blood sampling, hyperthyroidism patients were treated with methimazole at a starting dose of 30 mg daily, and ophthalmopathy patients were treated with high-dose intravenous methylprednisolone. TCR Vbeta CDR3 sequencing of fewer than 150 peripheral blood samples (roughly 41 ophthalmopathy, 75 hyperthyroidism and some 17 progressor patients) is reported in the paper. The paper as a whole reports these results and caveats: Ophthalmopathy was separated from stable hyperthyroidism by a 13 V-J signature model, with 85% to 90% sensitivity and roughly 84% specificity obtained in cross-validation and 80%/75% obtained in testing. In validation, the model predicted progression to ophthalmopathy a median of roughly 6.1 months before onset, with about 71% sensitivity and around 76% specificity. Sample size was not statistically predetermined, and blinding of investigators to group allocation was not performed. Blood samples also contained most of the expanded thyroid clonotypes (frequency above 0.001), which suggests that blood repertoires may reflect thyroid immune responses.

Stable Graves' hyperthyroidism was defined as the absence of progression to ophthalmopathy over 18 months of follow-up. Hyperthyroidism patients were newly diagnosed, had a disease duration of under 2 months, and were aged 18 to 65 years. Exclusion was applied to patients with uncontrolled infections, other autoimmune diseases, pregnancy or lactation. Diagnoses were based on clinical symptoms, serum thyroxine and TRAb, thyroid ultrasound and orbital computed tomography. Ficoll-Paque density gradient centrifugation was used to isolate PBMCs from around 10 ml of fresh peripheral blood. Total RNA was extracted with Trizol reagent, and quality was checked on an Agilent 2100 Bioanalyzer. CDR1 LNHNV and CDR2 YYDKDF are derived from the germline V gene (reference sequence). The germline ends are 15 bases apart after V is trimmed by 1 base and J by 3 bases. The CDR3 covers 16 residues, taking in both the cysteine and the phenylalanine. Solely the CDR3 DNA is kept, with 48 bases framed from the first base.

Amplification of TCR beta CDR3 regions was carried out from RNA transcripts. The TCR CDR3 was subjected to a first round of RT-PCR using the HTBI primer set and the Qiagen OneStep RT-PCR kit. Libraries were constructed in a second round of multiplex PCR, after which size selection and purification were carried out. Paired-end sequencing of the libraries was performed with 100 bp reads on an Illumina HiSeq2000. The authors processed their data as follows. SOAPnuke was used to process the raw data, throwing out any read that contained adapters or uncalled bases, had a mean Phred below 15, or lacked an exact constant-primer or identifier match. High-quality paired reads were merged with COPE v1.2.5, and unique nucleotide sequences were defined as clonotypes. MiTCR v1.1 was used to align clonotypes to the IMGT TRBV, TRBD and TRBJ reference segments. Analysis was restricted to V-J combinations with a frequency above 0.0001, which covered roughly 99% of repertoires. A TCS score was defined as the ratio of F50 (clonal expansion) to E x V (chaos), with BLOSUM62-based TCRdist applied between CDR3 peptides within each V-J. Welch's t-statistics and random forest reduced 450 to 600 V-J features to some 14, which were used in a naive Bayes classifier (R e1071). TCRdb ran its own pipeline on the public reads, namely fastp trimming at Q25 and MiXCR clone calling, and kept in-frame beta chains. Entries are consolidated by CDR3 protein sequence, retaining the most common genes and DNA. TCRdb, not the original authors, processed these V and J calls. The sample yields around 350,000 distinct CDR3 sequences; 19% were counted once. Of the sample, around 3.6% is held by the ten largest clones.

This clonotype appeared many times. Its cognate antigen has yet to be identified. No quality values exist for individual bases; no much larger clone is one base distant. Here the chain combines TRBV15 and TRBJ2-5; no D gene call is confident. The sample consisted of blood. This sequence originates from a woman under 30 with Graves' hyperthyroidism. Read as DNA, the sequence is TGTGCCACCAGCAGAGGAGTTCAAGCGTTTAAAGAGACCCAGTACTTC. Translated, it gives CATSRGVQAFKETQYF.